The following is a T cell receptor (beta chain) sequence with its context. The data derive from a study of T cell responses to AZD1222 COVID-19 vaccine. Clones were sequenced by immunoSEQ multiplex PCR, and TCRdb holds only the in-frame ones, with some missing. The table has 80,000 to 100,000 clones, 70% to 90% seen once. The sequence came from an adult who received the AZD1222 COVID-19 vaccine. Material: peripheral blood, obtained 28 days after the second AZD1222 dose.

Written as DNA, the CDR3 is TGTGCCACCAGTGCGTCCACGGGCTACGAGCAGTACTTC. This gives the protein CATSASTGYEQYF. This chain joins TRBV24-1 and TRBJ2-7; no reliable D call. The V end was cut by 5 bases, the J end by 3 bases, with 10 bases between. The CDR3 sequence is 13 residues long. The germline CDR1 and CDR2 sequences are KGHDR and SFDVKD.